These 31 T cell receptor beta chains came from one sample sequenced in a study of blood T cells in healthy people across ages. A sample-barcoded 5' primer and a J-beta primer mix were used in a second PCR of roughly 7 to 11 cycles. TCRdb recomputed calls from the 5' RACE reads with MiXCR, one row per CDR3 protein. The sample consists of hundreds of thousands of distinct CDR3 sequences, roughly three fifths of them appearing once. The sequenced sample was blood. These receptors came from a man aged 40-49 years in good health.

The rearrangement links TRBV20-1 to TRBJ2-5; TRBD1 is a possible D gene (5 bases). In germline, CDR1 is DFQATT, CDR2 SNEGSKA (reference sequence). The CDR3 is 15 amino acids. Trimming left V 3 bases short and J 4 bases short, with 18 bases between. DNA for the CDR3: TGCAGTGCTAGTAGTGTCCAGGGATCAGCAGAGACCCAGTACTTC. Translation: CSASSVQGSAETQYF.

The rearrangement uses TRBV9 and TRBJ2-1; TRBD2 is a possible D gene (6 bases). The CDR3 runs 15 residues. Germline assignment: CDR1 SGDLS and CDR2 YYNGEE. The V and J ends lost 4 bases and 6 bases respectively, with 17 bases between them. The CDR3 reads CASSPGTLGRNEQFF. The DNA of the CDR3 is TGTGCCAGCAGCCCGGGGACTCTGGGGCGCAATGAGCAGTTCTTC.

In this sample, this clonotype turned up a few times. DNA for the CDR3: TGCACCAGCAGCCAACTAAAAGGTTTTAGGGGGTATGGCTACACCTTC. Its translation is CTSSQLKGFRGYGYTF. The rearrangement uses TRBV1 and TRBJ1-2; no DNA check was done on the table's D call, TRBD1. TRBV1 is assigned pseudogene status. The CDR3 spans 16 residues.

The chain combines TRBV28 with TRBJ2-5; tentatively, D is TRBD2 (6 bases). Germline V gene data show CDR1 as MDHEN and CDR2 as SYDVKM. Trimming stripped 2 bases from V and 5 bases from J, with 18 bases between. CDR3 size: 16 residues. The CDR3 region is CASSLKGLRGRETQYF. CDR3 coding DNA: TGTGCCAGCAGTTTAAAGGGGTTGCGGGGTCGCGAGACCCAGTACTTC.

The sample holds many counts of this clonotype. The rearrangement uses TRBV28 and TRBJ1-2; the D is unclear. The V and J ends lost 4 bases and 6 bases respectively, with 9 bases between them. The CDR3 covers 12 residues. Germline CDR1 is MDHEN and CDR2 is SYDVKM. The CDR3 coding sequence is TGTGCCAGCAGTTCGGGCGGGGATGGCTACACCTTC. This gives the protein CASSSGGDGYTF.

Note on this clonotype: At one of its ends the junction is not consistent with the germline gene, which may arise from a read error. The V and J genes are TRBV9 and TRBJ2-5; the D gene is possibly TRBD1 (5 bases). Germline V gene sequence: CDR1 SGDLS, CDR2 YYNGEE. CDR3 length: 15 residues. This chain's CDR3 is CARSVGAGPKETQYF. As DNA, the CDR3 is TGTGCCCGCAGCGTAGGGGCAGGGCCTAAAGAGACCCAGTACTTC.

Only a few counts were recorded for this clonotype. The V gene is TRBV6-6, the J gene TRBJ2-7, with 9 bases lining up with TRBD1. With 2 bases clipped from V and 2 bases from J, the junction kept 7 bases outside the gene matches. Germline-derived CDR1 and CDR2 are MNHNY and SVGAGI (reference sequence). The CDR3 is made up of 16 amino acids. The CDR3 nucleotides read TGTGCCAGCAGTTACGGACTGGACAGGGGTCCCTACGAGCAGTACTTC. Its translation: CASSYGLDRGPYEQYF.

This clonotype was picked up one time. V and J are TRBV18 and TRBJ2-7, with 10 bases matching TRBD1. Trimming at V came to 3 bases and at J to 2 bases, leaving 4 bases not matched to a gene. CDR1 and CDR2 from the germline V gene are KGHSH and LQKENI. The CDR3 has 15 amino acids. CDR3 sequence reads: CASSPGTGAPYEQYF. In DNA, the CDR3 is TGTGCCAGCTCACCGGGGACAGGGGCACCCTACGAGCAGTACTTC. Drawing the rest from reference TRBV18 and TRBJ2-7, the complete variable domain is NAGVMQNPRHLVRRRGQEARLRCSPMKGHSHVYWYRQLPEEGLKFMVYLQKENIIDESGMPKERFSAEFPKEGPSILRIQQVVRGDSAAYFCASSPGTGAPYEQYFGPGTRLTVT.

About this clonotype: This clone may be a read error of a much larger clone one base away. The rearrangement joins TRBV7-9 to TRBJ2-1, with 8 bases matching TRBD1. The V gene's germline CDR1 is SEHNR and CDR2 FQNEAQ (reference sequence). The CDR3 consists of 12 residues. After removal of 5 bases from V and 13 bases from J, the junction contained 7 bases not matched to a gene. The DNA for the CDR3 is TGTGCCAGCAGCGGACAGGGAGAGACCCAGTTCTTC. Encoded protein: CASSGQGETQFF.

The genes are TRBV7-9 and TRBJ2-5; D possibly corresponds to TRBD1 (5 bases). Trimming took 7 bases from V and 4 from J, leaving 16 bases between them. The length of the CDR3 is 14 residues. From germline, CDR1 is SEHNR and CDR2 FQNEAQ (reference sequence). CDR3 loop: CASTTGRIIETQYF. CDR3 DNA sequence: TGTGCCAGCACCACAGGCCGGATAATAGAGACCCAGTACTTC.

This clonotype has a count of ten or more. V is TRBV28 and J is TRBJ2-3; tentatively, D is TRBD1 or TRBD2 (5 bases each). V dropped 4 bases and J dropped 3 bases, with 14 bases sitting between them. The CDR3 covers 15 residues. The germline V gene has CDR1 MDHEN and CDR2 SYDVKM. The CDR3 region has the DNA TGTGCCAGCAGTTCCCGGGACCTACCTACAGATACGCAGTATTTT. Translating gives CASSSRDLPTDTQYF.

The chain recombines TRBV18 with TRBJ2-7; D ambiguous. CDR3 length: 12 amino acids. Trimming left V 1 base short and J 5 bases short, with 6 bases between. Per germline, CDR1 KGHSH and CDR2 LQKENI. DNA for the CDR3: TGTGCCAGCTCACCACTTGGGAACGAGCAGTACTTC. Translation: CASSPLGNEQYF.

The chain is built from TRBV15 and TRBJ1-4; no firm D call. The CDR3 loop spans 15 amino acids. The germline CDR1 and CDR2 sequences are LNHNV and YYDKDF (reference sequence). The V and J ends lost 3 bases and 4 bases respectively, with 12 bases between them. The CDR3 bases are TGTGCCACCAGCAGGGCGCGGGCATTTAATGAAAAACTGTTTTTT. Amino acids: CATSRARAFNEKLFF.

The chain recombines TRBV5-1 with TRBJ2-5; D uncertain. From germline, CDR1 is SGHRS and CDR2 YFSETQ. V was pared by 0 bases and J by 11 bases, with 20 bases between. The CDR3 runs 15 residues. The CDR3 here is CASSLASTTYNEQYF. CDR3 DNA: TGCGCCAGCAGCTTGGCCTCCACTACCTACAATGAGCAGTACTTC.

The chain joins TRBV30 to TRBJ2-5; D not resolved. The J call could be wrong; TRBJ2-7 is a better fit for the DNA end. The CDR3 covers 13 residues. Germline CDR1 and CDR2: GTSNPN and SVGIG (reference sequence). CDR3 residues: CAWRRKGLYEQYF. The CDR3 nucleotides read TGTGCCTGGAGGCGGAAAGGGCTCTACGAGCAGTACTTC.

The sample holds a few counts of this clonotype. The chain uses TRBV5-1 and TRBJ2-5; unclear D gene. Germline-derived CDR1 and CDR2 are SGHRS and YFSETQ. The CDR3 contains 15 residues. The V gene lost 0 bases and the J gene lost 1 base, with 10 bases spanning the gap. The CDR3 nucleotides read TGCGCCAGCAGCTTGGGAGGATTCGCCCAAGAGACCCAGTACTTC. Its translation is CASSLGGFAQETQYF. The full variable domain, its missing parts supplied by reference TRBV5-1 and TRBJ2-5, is KAGVTQTPRYLIKTRGQQVTLSCSPISGHRSVSWYQQTPGQGLQFLFEYFSETQRNKGNFPGRFSGRQFSNSRSEMNVSTLELGDSALYLCASSLGGFAQETQYFGPGTRLLVL.

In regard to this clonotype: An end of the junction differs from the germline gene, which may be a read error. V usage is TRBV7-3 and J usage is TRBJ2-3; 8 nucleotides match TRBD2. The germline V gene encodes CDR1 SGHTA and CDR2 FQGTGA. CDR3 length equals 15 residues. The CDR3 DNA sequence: TGTGCCTGCAGCTTACTAGCGGTAAACACAGATACGCAGTATTTT. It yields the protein CACSLLAVNTDTQYF.

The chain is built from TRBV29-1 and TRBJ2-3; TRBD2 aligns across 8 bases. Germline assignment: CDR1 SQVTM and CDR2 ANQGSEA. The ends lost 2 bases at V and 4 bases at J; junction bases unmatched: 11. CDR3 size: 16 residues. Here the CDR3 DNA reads TGCAGCGTTGAAAGCCTATGGAGCGGGGGATCAGATACGCAGTATTTT. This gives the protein CSVESLWSGGSDTQYF.

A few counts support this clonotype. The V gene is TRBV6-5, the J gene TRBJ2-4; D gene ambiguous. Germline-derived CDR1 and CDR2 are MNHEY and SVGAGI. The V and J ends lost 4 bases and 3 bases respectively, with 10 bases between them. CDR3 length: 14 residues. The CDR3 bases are TGTGCCAGCAGTTCGTACATAGGCAAAAACATTCAGTACTTC. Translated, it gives CASSSYIGKNIQYF.

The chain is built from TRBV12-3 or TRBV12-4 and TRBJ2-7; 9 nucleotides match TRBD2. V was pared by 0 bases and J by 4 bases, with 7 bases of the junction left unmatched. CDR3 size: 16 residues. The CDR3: CASSLAGSGSVYEQYF. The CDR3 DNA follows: TGTGCCAGCAGTTTAGCCGGTAGCGGGAGTGTGTACGAGCAGTACTTC.

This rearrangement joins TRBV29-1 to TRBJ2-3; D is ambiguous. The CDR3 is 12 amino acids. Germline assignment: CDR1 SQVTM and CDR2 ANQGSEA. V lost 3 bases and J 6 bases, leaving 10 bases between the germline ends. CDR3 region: CSVDYSHDTQYF. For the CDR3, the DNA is TGCAGCGTTGATTACAGCCACGATACGCAGTATTTT.

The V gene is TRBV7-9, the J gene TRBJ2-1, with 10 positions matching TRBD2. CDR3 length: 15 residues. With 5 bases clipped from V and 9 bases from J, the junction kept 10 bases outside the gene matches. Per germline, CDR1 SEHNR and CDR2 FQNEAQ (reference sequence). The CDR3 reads CASSPTAGGPSEQFF. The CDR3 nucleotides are TGTGCCAGCAGCCCCACAGCGGGGGGGCCGAGTGAGCAGTTCTTC.

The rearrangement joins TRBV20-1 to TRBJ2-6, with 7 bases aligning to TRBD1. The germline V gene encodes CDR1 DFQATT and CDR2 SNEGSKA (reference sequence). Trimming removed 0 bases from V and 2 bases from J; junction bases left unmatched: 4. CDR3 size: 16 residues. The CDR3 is CSAREGTATGANVLTF. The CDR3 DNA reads TGCAGTGCTAGAGAGGGGACAGCCACTGGGGCCAACGTCCTGACTTTC.

The CDR3 region has the DNA TGTGCCAGCAGCCCTCAGGGACAGGGAATGAACACTGAAGCTTTCTTT. Translation: CASSPQGQGMNTEAFF. This chain links TRBV7-8 with TRBJ1-1, with TRBD1 identical over 9 bases. Germline lookup yields CDR1 SGHVS and CDR2 FQNEAQ. Unmatched junction bases numbered 7, after V lost 5 bases and J lost 0 bases. This CDR3 comprises 16 residues.

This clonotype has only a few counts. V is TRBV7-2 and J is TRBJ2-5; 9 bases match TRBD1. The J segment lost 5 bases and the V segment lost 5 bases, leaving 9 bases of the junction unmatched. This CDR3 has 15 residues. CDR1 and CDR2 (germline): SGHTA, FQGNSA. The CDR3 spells CASSVTGGLRETQYF. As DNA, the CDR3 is TGTGCCAGCAGCGTGACAGGGGGATTAAGGGAGACCCAGTACTTC.

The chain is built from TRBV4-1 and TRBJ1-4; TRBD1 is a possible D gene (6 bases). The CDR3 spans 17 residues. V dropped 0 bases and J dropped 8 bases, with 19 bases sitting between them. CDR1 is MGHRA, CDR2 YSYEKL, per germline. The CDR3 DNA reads TGCGCCAGCAGCCAAGATCCGGACAGCTCTGAGGTGGAAAAACTGTTTTTT. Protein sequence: CASSQDPDSSEVEKLFF.

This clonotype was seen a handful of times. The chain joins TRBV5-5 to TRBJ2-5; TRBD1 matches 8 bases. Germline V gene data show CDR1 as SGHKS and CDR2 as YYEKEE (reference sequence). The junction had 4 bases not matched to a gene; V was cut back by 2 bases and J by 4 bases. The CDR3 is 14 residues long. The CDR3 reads CASSFDRGRETQYF. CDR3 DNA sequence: TGTGCCAGCAGCTTCGACAGGGGTAGAGAGACCCAGTACTTC.

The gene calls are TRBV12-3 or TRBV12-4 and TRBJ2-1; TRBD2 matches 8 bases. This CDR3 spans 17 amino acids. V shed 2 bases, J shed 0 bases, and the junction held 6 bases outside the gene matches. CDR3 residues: CASSLSSGNYSYNEQFF. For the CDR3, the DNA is TGTGCCAGCAGTTTAAGTAGCGGGAACTACTCCTACAATGAGCAGTTCTTC.

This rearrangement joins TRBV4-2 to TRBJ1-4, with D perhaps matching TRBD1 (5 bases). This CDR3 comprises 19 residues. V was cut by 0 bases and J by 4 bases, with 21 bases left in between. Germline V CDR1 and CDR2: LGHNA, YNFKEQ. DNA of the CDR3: TGTGCCAGCAGCCAAGATCTATCCAGGGTTTATGGGTTTAATGAAAAACTGTTTTTT. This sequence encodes CASSQDLSRVYGFNEKLFF.

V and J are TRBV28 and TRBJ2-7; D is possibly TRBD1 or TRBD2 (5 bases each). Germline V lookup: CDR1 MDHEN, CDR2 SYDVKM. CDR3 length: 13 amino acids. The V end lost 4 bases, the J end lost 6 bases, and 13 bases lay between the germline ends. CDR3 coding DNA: TGTGCCAGCAGTTCTGGCGCAGGGAGCGAGCAGTACTTC. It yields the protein CASSSGAGSEQYF.

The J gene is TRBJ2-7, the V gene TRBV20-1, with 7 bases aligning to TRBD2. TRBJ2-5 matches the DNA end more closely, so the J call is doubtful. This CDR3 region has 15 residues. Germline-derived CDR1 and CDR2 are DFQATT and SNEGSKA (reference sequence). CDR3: CSAKGLAVLQETQYF. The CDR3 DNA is TGCAGTGCTAAAGGGCTAGCGGTACTCCAAGAGACCCAGTACTTC.